These 3 T cell receptor beta chains were sequenced from one sample in a study of PD-L1 blockade in urothelial cancer. As to time point: pretreatment peripheral blood. Sequencing was performed with immunoSEQ multiplex PCR; in TCRdb, only in-frame clones are kept and a portion is missing. This table holds tens of thousands of clones, 70% to 90% found once. The specimen was PBMCs, collected around atezolizumab (anti-PD-L1) treatment. Receptor source: a woman between 55 and 75 years old with urothelial cancer.

The genes are TRBV5-6 and TRBJ1-6; no clear D. The germline V gene has CDR1 SGHDT and CDR2 YYEEEE. The CDR3 runs 16 residues. Trimming removed 0 bases at V and 0 bases at J, with 7 bases between. Here the CDR3 reads CASSLAGSSYNSPLHF. CDR3 in DNA: TGTGCCAGCAGCTTGGCGGGGAGCTCCTATAATTCACCCCTCCACTTT.

V and J are TRBV10-2 and TRBJ2-2; TRBD1 agrees at 7 bases. The V gene end was trimmed by 7 bases and the J gene end by 0 bases; junction bases not matched to a gene: 2. Looked up from germline, CDR1 is WSHSY and CDR2 is SAAADI. This CDR3 is built from 14 residues. The CDR3 nucleotides are TGCGCCAGCACAGGGACAGCGAACACCGGGGAGCTGTTTTTT. Residues: CASTGTANTGELFF.

This clone has just a few counts. This chain links TRBV29-1 with TRBJ2-7; TRBD1 aligns across 10 bases. CDR1 and CDR2 from the germline V gene are SQVTM and ANQGSEA. J gave up 2 bases and V 1 base, and 2 bases lay outside the gene matches. The CDR3 is 14 residues long. This CDR3 is CSVEVTGGAYEQYF. CDR3 coding DNA: TGCAGCGTTGAAGTGACAGGGGGCGCCTACGAGCAGTACTTC.